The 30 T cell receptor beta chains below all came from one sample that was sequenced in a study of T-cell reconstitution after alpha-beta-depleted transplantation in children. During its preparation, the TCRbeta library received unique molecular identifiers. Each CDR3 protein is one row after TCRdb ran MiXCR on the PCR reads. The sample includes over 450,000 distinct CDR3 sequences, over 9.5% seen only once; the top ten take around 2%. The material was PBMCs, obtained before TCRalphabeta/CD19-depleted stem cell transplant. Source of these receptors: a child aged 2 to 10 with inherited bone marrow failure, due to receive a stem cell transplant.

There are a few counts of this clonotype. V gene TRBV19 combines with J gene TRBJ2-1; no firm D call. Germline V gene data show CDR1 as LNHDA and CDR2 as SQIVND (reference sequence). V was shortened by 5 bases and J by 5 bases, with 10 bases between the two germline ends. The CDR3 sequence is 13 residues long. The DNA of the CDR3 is TGTGCCAGTAGTGCTACTCGTAACAATGAGCAGTTCTTC. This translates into CASSATRNNEQFF.

CDR3 bases: TGTGCCAGTAGTATAGCGGCAGGGGGCTACGAGCAGTACTTC. Translating gives CASSIAAGGYEQYF. The chain is built from TRBV19 and TRBJ2-7; 7 bases line up with TRBD1. There are 14 residues in the CDR3. V dropped 1 base and J dropped 3; count of bases not matched to a gene: 3. The germline V gene encodes CDR1 LNHDA and CDR2 SQIVND (reference sequence).

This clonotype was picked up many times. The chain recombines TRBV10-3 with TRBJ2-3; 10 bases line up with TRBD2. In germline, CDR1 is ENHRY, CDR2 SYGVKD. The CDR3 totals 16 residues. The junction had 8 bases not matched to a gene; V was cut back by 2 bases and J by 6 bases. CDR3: CAISEHIAGGPDTQYF. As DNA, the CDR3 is TGTGCCATCAGTGAGCATATAGCGGGAGGCCCGGATACGCAGTATTTT.

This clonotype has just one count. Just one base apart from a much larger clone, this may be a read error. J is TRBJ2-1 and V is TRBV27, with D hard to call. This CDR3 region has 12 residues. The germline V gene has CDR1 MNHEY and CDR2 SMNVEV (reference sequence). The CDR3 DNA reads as TGTACCAGCAGGATGAGCGCACAAAAGCAGTTCTTC. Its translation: CTSRMSAQKQFF.

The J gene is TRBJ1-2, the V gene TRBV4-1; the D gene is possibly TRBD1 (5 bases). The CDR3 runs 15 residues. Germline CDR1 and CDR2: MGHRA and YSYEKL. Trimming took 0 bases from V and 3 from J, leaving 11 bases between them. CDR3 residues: CASSQDMRGYYGYTF. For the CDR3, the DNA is TGCGCCAGCAGCCAAGATATGCGGGGGTACTATGGCTACACCTTC.

The CDR3 loop reads CASSSSGTTTFYEQYF. For the CDR3, the DNA is TGTGCCAGCAGCTCCTCGGGTACAACGACTTTTTACGAGCAGTACTTC. The rearrangement links TRBV7-9 to TRBJ2-7; no definite D call. The germline V and J ends were trimmed by 4 bases and 4 bases, with 20 bases remaining between them. Germline values: CDR1 SEHNR, CDR2 FQNEAQ (reference sequence). The CDR3 sequence is 16 residues long.

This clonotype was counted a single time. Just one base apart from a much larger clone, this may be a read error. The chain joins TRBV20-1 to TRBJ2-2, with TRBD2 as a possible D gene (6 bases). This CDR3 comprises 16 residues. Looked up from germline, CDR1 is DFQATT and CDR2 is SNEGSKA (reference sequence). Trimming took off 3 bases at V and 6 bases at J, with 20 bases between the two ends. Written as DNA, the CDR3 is TGCAGTGCTAGCAAATCCTCCCGCGGGGTTGCCGGGGAGCTGTTTTTT. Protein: CSASKSSRGVAGELFF.

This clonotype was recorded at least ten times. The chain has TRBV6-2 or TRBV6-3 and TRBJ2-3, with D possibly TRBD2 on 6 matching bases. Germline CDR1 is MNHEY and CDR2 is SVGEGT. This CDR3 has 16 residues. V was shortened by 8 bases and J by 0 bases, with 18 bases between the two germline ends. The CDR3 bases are TGTGCCAGCGATCGGGGGAGGCGAGTTAGCACAGATACGCAGTATTTT. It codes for CASDRGRRVSTDTQYF.

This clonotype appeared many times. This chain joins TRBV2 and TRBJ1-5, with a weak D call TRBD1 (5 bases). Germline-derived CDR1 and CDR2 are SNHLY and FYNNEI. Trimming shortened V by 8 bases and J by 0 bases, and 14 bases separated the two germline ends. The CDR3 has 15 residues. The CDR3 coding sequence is TGTGCCAGCTCCGCCGGGACGGTTAGCAATCAGCCCCAGCATTTT. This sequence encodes CASSAGTVSNQPQHF.

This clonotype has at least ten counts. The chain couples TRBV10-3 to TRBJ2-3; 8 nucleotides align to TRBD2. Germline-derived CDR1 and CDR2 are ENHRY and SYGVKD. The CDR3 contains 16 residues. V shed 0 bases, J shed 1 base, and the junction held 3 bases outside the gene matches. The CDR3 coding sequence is TGTGCCATCAGTGAGTCGCCGCGGGGGGGCACAGATACGCAGTATTTT. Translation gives CAISESPRGGTDTQYF.

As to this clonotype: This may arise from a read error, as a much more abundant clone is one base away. In DNA, the CDR3 is TGCGCCAGCAGCCTTGGACAGAGATCGAACACCGAGGAGCTGTTTTTT. Its protein product is CASSLGQRSNTEELFF. V and J are TRBV5-1 and TRBJ2-2; D might be TRBD1 (6 bases). In germline, CDR1 is SGHRS, CDR2 YFSETQ. This CDR3 is 16 amino acids long.

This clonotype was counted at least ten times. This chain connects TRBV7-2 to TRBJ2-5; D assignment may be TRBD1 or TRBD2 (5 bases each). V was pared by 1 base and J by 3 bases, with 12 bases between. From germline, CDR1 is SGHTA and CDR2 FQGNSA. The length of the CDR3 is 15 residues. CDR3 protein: CASSLVPGRKETQYF. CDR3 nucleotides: TGTGCCAGCAGCTTAGTCCCGGGGCGCAAAGAGACCCAGTACTTC.

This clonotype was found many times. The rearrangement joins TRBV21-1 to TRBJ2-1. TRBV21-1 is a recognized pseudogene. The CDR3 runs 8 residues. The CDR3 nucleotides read TGTGCCAGCAGCAAACCGTTCTTC. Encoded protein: CASSKPFF.

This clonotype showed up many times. The CDR3 loop is CASSTTGGQEEETQYF. The CDR3 DNA is TGTGCCAGCAGCACGACAGGGGGCCAGGAGGAAGAGACCCAGTACTTC. The chain combines TRBV3-1 with TRBJ2-5; 10 bases are shared with TRBD1. The CDR3 length is 16 residues. In germline, CDR1 is LGHDT, CDR2 YNNKEL (reference sequence). The V gene end was trimmed by 5 bases and the J gene end by 3 bases; junction bases not matched to a gene: 9.

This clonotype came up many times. CDR3 nucleotides: TGTGCCAGCAGCTTAGAATACAGGGGTGCCAAAAACATTCAGTACTTC. It yields the protein CASSLEYRGAKNIQYF. The J gene is TRBJ2-4, the V gene TRBV7-9; TRBD1 agrees at 7 bases. The V gene's germline CDR1 is SEHNR and CDR2 FQNEAQ (reference sequence). The J segment lost 1 base and the V segment lost 1 base, leaving 4 bases of the junction unmatched. The CDR3 consists of 16 residues.

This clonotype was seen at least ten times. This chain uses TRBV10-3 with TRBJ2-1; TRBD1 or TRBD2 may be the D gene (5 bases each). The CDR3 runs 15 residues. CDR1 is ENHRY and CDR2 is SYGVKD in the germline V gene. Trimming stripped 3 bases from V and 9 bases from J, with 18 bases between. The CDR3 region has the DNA TGTGCCATCAGTGACTTGAGGCTGGGACGGACTGAGCAGTTCTTC. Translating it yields CAISDLRLGRTEQFF.

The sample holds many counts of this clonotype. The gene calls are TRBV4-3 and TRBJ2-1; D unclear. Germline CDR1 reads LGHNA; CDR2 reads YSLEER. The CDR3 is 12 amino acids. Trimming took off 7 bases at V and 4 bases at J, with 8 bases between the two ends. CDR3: CASTDSYNEQFF. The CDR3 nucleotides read TGCGCCAGCACAGACTCTTACAATGAGCAGTTCTTC.

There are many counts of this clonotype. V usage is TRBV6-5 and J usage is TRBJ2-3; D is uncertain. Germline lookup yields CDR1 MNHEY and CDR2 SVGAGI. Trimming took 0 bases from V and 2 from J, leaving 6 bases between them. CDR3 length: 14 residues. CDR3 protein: CASSYSRDTDTQYF. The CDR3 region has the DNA TGTGCCAGCAGTTACTCGCGAGACACAGATACGCAGTATTTT.

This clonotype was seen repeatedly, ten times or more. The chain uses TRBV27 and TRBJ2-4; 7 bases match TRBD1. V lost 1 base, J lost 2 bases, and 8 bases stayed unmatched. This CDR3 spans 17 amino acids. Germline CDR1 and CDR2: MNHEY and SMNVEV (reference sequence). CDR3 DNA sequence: TGTGCCAGCAGTTTATTGAAGAGGGACAGTCCCAAAAACATTCAGTACTTC. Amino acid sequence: CASSLLKRDSPKNIQYF.

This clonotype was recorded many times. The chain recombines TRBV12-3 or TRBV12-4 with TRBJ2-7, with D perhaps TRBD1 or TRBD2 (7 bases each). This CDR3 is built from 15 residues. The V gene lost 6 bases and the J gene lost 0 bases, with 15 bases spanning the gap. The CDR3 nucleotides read TGTGCCAGCAGCCAGGGGGGGTCCAACTCCTACGAGCAGTACTTC. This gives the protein CASSQGGSNSYEQYF.

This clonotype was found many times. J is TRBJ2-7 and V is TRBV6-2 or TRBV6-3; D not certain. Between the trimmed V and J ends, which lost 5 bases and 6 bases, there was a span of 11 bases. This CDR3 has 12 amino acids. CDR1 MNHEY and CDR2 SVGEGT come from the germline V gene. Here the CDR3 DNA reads TGTGCCAGCAGTACCCCGGACCGCGAGCAGTACTTC. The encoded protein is CASSTPDREQYF.

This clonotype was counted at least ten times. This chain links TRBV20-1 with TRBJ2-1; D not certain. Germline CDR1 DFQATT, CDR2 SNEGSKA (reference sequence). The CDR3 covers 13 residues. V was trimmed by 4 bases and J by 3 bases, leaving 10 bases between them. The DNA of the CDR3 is TGCAGTGCTACATACTTCGGCTACAATGAGCAGTTCTTC. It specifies CSATYFGYNEQFF.

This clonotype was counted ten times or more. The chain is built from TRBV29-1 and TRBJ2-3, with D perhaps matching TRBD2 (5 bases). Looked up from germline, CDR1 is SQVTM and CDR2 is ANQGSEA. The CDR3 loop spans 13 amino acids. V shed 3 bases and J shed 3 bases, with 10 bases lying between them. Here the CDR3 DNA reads TGCAGCGTTGATGGCGGGTTTACAGATACGCAGTATTTT. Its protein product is CSVDGGFTDTQYF.

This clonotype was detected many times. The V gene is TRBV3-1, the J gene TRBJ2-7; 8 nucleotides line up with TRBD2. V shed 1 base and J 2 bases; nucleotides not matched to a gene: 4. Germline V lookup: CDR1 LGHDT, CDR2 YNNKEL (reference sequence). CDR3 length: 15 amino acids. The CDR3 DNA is TGTGCCAGCAGCCAAGGACTAGCGCTGCCCTACGAGCAGTACTTC. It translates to CASSQGLALPYEQYF.

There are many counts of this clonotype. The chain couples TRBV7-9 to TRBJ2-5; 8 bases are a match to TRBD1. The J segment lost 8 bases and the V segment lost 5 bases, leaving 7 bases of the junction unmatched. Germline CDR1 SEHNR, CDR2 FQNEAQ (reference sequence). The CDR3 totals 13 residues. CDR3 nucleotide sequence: TGTGCCAGCAGCCCAGGGGGCCTGATCACCCAGTACTTC. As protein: CASSPGGLITQYF.

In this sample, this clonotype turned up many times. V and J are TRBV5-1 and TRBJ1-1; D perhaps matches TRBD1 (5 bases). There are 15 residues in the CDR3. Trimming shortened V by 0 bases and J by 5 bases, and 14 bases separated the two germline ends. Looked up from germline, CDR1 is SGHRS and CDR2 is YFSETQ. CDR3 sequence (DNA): TGCGCCAGCAGCTTGGTGGGGGGTGCCGAGACTGAAGCTTTCTTT. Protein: CASSLVGGAETEAFF.

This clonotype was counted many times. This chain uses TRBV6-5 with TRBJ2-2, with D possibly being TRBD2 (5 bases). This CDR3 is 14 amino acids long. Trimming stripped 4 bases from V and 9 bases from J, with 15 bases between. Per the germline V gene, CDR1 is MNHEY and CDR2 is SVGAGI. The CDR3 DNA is TGTGCCAGCAGTTTTTTCCGGGGTCGGAGGGAGCTGTTTTTT. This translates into CASSFFRGRRELFF.

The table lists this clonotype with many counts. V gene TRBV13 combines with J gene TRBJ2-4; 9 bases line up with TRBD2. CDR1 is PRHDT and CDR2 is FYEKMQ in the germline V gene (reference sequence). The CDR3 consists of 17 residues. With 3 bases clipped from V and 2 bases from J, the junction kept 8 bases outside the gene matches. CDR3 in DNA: TGTGCCAGCAGCTTGATTAGCGGGAGCTTAACCAAAAACATTCAGTACTTC. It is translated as CASSLISGSLTKNIQYF. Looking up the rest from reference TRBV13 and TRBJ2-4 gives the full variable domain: AAGVIQSPRHLIKEKRETATLKCYPIPRHDTVYWYQQGPGQDPQFLISFYEKMQSDKGSIPDRFSAQQFSDYHSELNMSSLELGDSALYFCASSLISGSLTKNIQYFGAGTRLSVL.

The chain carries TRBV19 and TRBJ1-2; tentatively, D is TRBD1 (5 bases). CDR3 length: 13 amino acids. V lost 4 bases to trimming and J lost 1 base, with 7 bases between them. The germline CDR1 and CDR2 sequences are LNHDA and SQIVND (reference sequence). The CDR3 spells CASSTGLNYGYTF. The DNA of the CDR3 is TGTGCCAGTAGTACAGGGCTTAACTATGGCTACACCTTC. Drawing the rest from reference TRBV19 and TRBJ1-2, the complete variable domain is DGGITQSPKYLFRKEGQNVTLSCEQNLNHDAMYWYRQDPGQGLRLIYYSQIVNDFQKGDIAEGYSVSREKKESFPLTVTSAQKNPTAFYLCASSTGLNYGYTFGSGTRLTVV.

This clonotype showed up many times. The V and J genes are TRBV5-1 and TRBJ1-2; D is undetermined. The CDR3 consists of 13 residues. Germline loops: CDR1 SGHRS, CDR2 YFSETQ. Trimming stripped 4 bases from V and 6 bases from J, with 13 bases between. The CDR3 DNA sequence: TGCGCCAGCAGCGTCGGGCTCGGCGATGGCTACACCTTC. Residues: CASSVGLGDGYTF.